Each of the 18 T cell receptor beta chains below was sequenced from the same sample in a study of T cell repertoires in cytomegalovirus infection. Each CDR3 protein is one row after TCRdb ran MiXCR on the reads. The table includes under 500,000 distinct CDR3 sequences, approximately 40% detected once. Their antigens remain unidentified. The input for sequencing was cultured PBMCs, taken from culture after CMV antigen stimulation. The receptor source for this set is a human donor in good health (CMV status not recorded). Some clones in this sample may be carry-over from other donors' samples.

This clonotype was found many times. This sequence joins TRBV7-2 and TRBJ2-7; D assignment may be TRBD1 or TRBD2 (6 bases each). V was clipped by 5 bases and J by 3 bases, with 17 bases between them. The CDR3 loop spans 15 amino acids. Germline V gene data show CDR1 as SGHTA and CDR2 as FQGNSA. CDR3 protein: CASSRVPGGNYEQYF. The CDR3 bases are TGTGCCAGCAGCCGGGTCCCCGGGGGCAACTACGAGCAGTACTTC.

CDR3 bases: TGCAGTGCTGGGACAGGCTACGAGCAGTACTTC. Its translation is CSAGTGYEQYF. The J gene is TRBJ2-7, the V gene TRBV20-1, with 8 bases lining up with TRBD1. The CDR3 is 11 amino acids. Germline lookup yields CDR1 DFQATT and CDR2 SNEGSKA (reference sequence). With V trimmed by 5 bases and J by 3 bases, 0 bases remained unmatched.

This rearrangement joins TRBV12-3 or TRBV12-4 to TRBJ1-2, with TRBD1 matching over 7 bases. J lost 6 bases, V lost 8 bases, and 12 bases had no gene match. There are 14 residues in the CDR3. CDR3 protein: CASHRGATGNGYTF. CDR3 coding DNA: TGTGCCAGCCACAGGGGCGCAACAGGGAATGGCTACACCTTC.

This clonotype was found a few times. The CDR3 DNA is TGTGCCAGCAGCTCTGACGGAAGCTCCTACGAGCAGTACTTC. Translation: CASSSDGSSYEQYF. This chain joins TRBV7-2 and TRBJ2-7, with D unclear. The V and J ends lost 4 bases and 0 bases respectively, with 10 bases between them. Looked up from germline, CDR1 is SGHTA and CDR2 is FQGNSA. This CDR3 comprises 14 residues.

This clonotype was observed once. V usage is TRBV12-3 or TRBV12-4 and J usage is TRBJ2-2; D is undetermined. The CDR3 has 13 amino acids. Trimming took off 4 bases at V and 6 bases at J, with 9 bases between the two ends. The CDR3 DNA reads TGTGCCAGCAGTTCCTTTCTCCCCGGGGAGCTGTTTTTT. This codes for CASSSFLPGELFF.

The V and J genes are TRBV6-6 and TRBJ2-7; TRBD1 agrees at 7 bases. Per germline, CDR1 MNHNY and CDR2 SVGAGI (reference sequence). The J segment lost 6 bases and the V segment lost 5 bases, leaving 4 bases of the junction unmatched. This CDR3 is 12 amino acids long. Written as DNA, the CDR3 is TGTGCCAGCAGTACTTGGGACAGCGAGCAGTACTTC. Its translation is CASSTWDSEQYF.

The CDR3 protein is CATLGLAGYTF. The CDR3 nucleotides are TGTGCCACCCTTGGACTGGCCGGCTACACCTTC. The rearrangement uses TRBV19 and TRBJ1-2; D call uncertain. This CDR3 region has 11 residues. Trimming took 10 bases from V and 8 from J, leaving 14 bases between them. Germline V gene data show CDR1 as LNHDA and CDR2 as SQIVND (reference sequence).

The chain employs TRBV29-1 and TRBJ2-1, with TRBD2 identical over 7 bases. J lost 8 bases, V lost 7 bases, and 5 bases had no gene match. Looked up from germline, CDR1 is SQVTM and CDR2 is ANQGSEA. The CDR3 has 11 residues. DNA for the CDR3: TGCAGCGGGGGGGGGATAGATGAGCAGTTCTTC. Amino acids: CSGGGIDEQFF.

In its sample, this clonotype was seen a few times. This chain uses TRBV12-3 or TRBV12-4 with TRBJ1-4; weak D call: TRBD1 (5 bases). The CDR3 has 15 amino acids. V was clipped by 6 bases and J by 5 bases, with 16 bases between them. The CDR3 DNA follows: TGTGCCAGCAGCCTCCCCGGTGGGGCGAATGAAAAACTGTTTTTT. It yields the protein CASSLPGGANEKLFF.

The rearrangement links TRBV20-1 to TRBJ1-2; 10 nucleotides match TRBD1. V was clipped by 6 bases and J by 0 bases; unmatched bases: 10. Germline V gene lookup returns CDR1 DFQATT and CDR2 SNEGSKA (reference sequence). The CDR3 has 16 amino acids. The CDR3 loop is CSAQGQGSGANYGYTF. The CDR3 nucleotides read TGCAGTGCCCAGGGACAGGGGAGCGGGGCTAACTATGGCTACACCTTC.

This clonotype was counted a few times. This rearrangement joins TRBV19 to TRBJ2-7; unclear D gene. Trimming took 4 bases from V and 1 from J, leaving 14 bases between them. CDR1 is LNHDA and CDR2 is SQIVND in the germline V gene (reference sequence). The CDR3 is made up of 15 amino acids. The CDR3 region is CASSSFIGDSYEQYF. In nucleotides, the CDR3 is TGTGCCAGTAGTAGCTTTATTGGGGATTCCTACGAGCAGTACTTC.

The chain joins TRBV7-6 to TRBJ2-7, with D possibly TRBD2 on 6 matching bases. Per germline, CDR1 SGHVS and CDR2 FNYEAQ. The V end was cut by 3 bases, the J end by 6 bases, with 15 bases between. This CDR3 has 14 residues. CDR3 in amino acids: CASSLTPGEIEQYF. The CDR3 DNA sequence: TGTGCCAGCAGCTTGACCCCGGGAGAAATCGAGCAGTACTTC.

This clonotype was picked up a small number of times. The V and J genes are TRBV7-9 and TRBJ2-1; D is possibly TRBD2 (6 bases). Per germline, CDR1 SEHNR and CDR2 FQNEAQ (reference sequence). This CDR3 has 15 residues. The ends were cut back, 5 bases at V and 3 bases at J, with 14 bases in the middle. CDR3 sequence: CASSPRGGDYNEQFF. For the CDR3, the DNA is TGTGCCAGCAGCCCTCGTGGCGGGGACTACAATGAGCAGTTCTTC.

This rearrangement joins TRBV12-3 or TRBV12-4 to TRBJ2-6; no firm D call. This CDR3 spans 19 amino acids. The germline V and J ends were trimmed by 3 bases and 1 base, with 19 bases remaining between them. CDR3 region: CASSFYWVDPISGANVLTF. CDR3 sequence (DNA): TGTGCCAGCAGTTTTTATTGGGTCGATCCGATATCTGGGGCCAACGTCCTGACTTTC.

V and J are TRBV12-3 or TRBV12-4 and TRBJ2-1; 10 bases align to TRBD2. The junction had 16 bases not matched to a gene; V was cut back by 5 bases and J by 3 bases. CDR3 length: 19 amino acids. CDR3 DNA: TGTGCCAGCAGTCCCGGGACGGGTTGGACTAGCGGCGTCTACAATGAGCAGTTCTTC. Protein product: CASSPGTGWTSGVYNEQFF.

This clonotype was seen a few times. The V call is TRBV7-9, the J call TRBJ2-3; no firm D call. The CDR3 sequence is 15 residues long. V lost 1 base and J lost 0, with 8 bases in between. Germline values: CDR1 SEHNR, CDR2 FQNEAQ (reference sequence). CDR3 residues: CASSLETTSTDTQYF. CDR3 nucleotide sequence: TGTGCCAGCAGCTTAGAGACCACTAGCACAGATACGCAGTATTTT.

This chain's CDR3 is CAIRRSGLAGEETQYF. The CDR3 DNA is TGTGCCATCAGGAGATCTGGACTAGCGGGGGAAGAGACCCAGTACTTC. The chain is built from TRBV10-3 and TRBJ2-5; 13 bases map to TRBD2. Trimming at V came to 6 bases and at J to 3 bases, leaving 7 bases not matched to a gene. The CDR3 consists of 16 residues. CDR1 is ENHRY and CDR2 is SYGVKD in the germline V gene.

The chain combines TRBV4-2 with TRBJ2-7; D possibly corresponds to TRBD2 (5 bases). Germline CDR1 and CDR2: LGHNA and YNFKEQ. The length of the CDR3 is 15 residues. V lost 1 base and J lost 3, with 13 bases in between. In nucleotides, the CDR3 is TGTGCCAGCAGCCAAGCGGGCGAGGGAGTCTACGAGCAGTACTTC. It is translated as CASSQAGEGVYEQYF.